This TCR beta chain is drawn from a study of beta chain features in type 1 diabetes. Every isolated RNA sample was fully reverse transcribed, so sequencing captured expressed TCRB transcripts. Sequencing used immunoSEQ multiplex PCR; TCRdb keeps in-frame clones, though not all of them. The profile covers 110,000 to 150,000 clones, with about 7% appearing a single time and around 1.5% taken by the ten largest. Over 95% purity was reached by all sorted populations. The CDR3 spans 13 residues. Per germline, CDR1 SGHTA and CDR2 FQGTGA. Between the trimmed V and J ends, which lost 5 bases and 6 bases, there was a span of 10 bases.

The material sequenced was central memory CD4+ T cells from blood. This clonotype was sampled from a woman aged 30 to 39 in good health. The rearrangement links TRBV7-3 to TRBJ2-2, with D perhaps matching TRBD2 (6 bases). The CDR3 region has the DNA TGTGCCAGCAGCCGACGCGGGGCCGGGGAGCTGTTTTTT. Protein sequence: CASSRRGAGELFF. The variable domain in full, completed from reference TRBV7-3 and TRBJ2-2, reads GAGVSQTPSNKVTEKGKYVELRCDPISGHTALYWYRQSLGQGPEFLIYFQGTGAADDSGLPNDRFFAVRPEGSVSTLKIQRTERGDSAVYLCASSRRGAGELFFGEGSRLTVL.